This is a list of T cell receptor beta chains from one sample in a study of blood T cell repertoires in COVID-19. The method was immunoSEQ multiplex PCR; TCRdb's version includes in-frame clones alone and lacks a portion of them. The sample includes roughly 480,000 clones, 85% to 90% of them seen just once. Sample: peripheral blood. The receptors were gathered from a man aged 18-30 years with COVID-19, enrolled during active disease. CDR3s include the opening cysteine and the closing phenylalanine or tryptophan. A D gene is named only where the DNA matches it firmly. Some rows mark clone size as missing; the rest say once, few, many or name a class of expanded clone.

TRBJ2-1	.	TRBV11-3	.	TGTGCCAGCAGCTTAGGAAGTGCATACACTACCTACAATGAGCAGTTCTTC	CASSLGSAYTTYNEQFF
TRBJ2-1	.	TRBV5-8	TRBD2	TGTGCCAGCAGCTATTCGTCGACTAGCGGGAGATTGAATGAGCAGTTCTTC	CASSYSSTSGRLNEQFF
TRBJ2-5	.	TRBV5-1	.	TGCGCCAGTATGGGACACGAAGAGACCCAGTACTTC	CASMGHEETQYF
TRBJ2-1	once	TRBV11-2	TRBD2	TGTGCCAGCAGCCCCTATGTGGGGGGAGGGGAGCAGTTCTTC	CASSPYVGGGEQFF
TRBJ2-1	.	TRBV6-5	.	TGTGCCAGCAGTTACTCGATACCGGGGAAAAGGGATGAGCAGTTCTTC	CASSYSIPGKRDEQFF
TRBJ2-3	.	TRBV19	TRBD2	TGTGCCAGTAGCTTTAGCGGGAGTCTCACAGATACGCAGTATTTT	CASSFSGSLTDTQYF
TRBJ1-3	.	TRBV18	TRBD1	TGTGCCAGCTCAACTAACAGGGGTCCCTCTGGAAACACCATATATTTT	CASSTNRGPSGNTIYF
TRBJ1-2	.	TRBV14	TRBD1	TGTGCCAGCAGCCTTGGGACAGGGGTTGGTCTCACCTTC	CASSLGTGVGLTF
TRBJ2-5	.	TRBV18	.	TGTGCCAGCTCACCACGGTCACAGGCCCCCAGGGAGACCCAGTACTTC	CASSPRSQAPRETQYF
TRBJ1-5	few	TRBV12-3/TRBV12-4	.	TGTGCCAGCAGTTTTCAGGGTTATCAGCCCCAGCATTTT	CASSFQGYQPQHF
TRBJ2-3	.	TRBV27	.	TGTGCCAGCAGATCACCGGGAGCCGAGGCAGATACGCAGTATTTT	CASRSPGAEADTQYF
TRBJ1-6	.	TRBV11-2	.	TGTGCCAGCAGCTTACAGGGTAGCTCCTATAATTCACCCCTCCACTTT	CASSLQGSSYNSPLHF
TRBJ2-5	.	TRBV7-2	TRBD1	TGTGCCAGCAGCACCAACAGGGGCGAGACCCAGTACTTC	CASSTNRGETQYF
TRBJ1-6	.	TRBV5-1	.	TGCGCCAGCAGCTTGGAGGGGATCAATTCACCCCTCCACTTT	CASSLEGINSPLHF
TRBJ1-2	.	TRBV30	TRBD1	TGTGCCTGGAGGACCCGGGACAGCATTCCGATAAGCTACACCTTC	CAWRTRDSIPISYTF
TRBJ2-1	.	TRBV2	TRBD2	TGTGCCAGCAGGCCACTAGCGACCCGCTCCTACAATGAGCAGTTCTTC	CASRPLATRSYNEQFF
TRBJ2-6	.	TRBV6-5	TRBD2	TGTGCCAGCAGGCAGGGAGGGTCTGGGGCCAACGTCCTGACTTTC	CASRQGGSGANVLTF
TRBJ2-7	.	TRBV5-6	TRBD1	TGTGCCAGCAGCTTGCAGGACAGGATCGTCCACGAGCAGTACTTC	CASSLQDRIVHEQYF
TRBJ1-5	.	TRBV5-8	TRBD1	TGTGCCAGCAGCCGGGGACAGGGGGAATGGACCCAGCATTTT	CASSRGQGEWTQHF
TRBJ2-2	once	TRBV19	TRBD2	TGTGCCAGTAGTCCGGCGGCGGGAGGGAACACCGGGGAGCTGTTTTTT	CASSPAAGGNTGELFF
TRBJ2-5	.	TRBV14	.	TGTGCCAGCAGCCAAGATGGCGGGGTCGGGCGGACCCAGTACTTC	CASSQDGGVGRTQYF
TRBJ1-5	.	TRBV5-4	TRBD1	TGTGCCAGCAGCTCGGGACAGGAAAATCAGCCCCAGCATTTT	CASSSGQENQPQHF
TRBJ2-7	.	TRBV27	.	TGTGCCAGCAGTTTGAGCGAGTCCTACGAGCAGTACTTC	CASSLSESYEQYF
TRBJ2-7	.	TRBV5-1	.	TGCGCCAGCAGGGCTGATTACGAGCAGTACTTC	CASRADYEQYF
TRBJ2-5	.	TRBV30	.	TGTGCCTGGAGTGGGTGGGGGGTAGAGACCCAGTACTTC	CAWSGWGVETQYF
TRBJ2-6	.	TRBV7-2	.	TGTGCCAGCATCTTGGGCCTTTCCACCGTCCTGACTTTC	CASILGLSTVLTF
TRBJ2-7	.	TRBV6-5	TRBD1	TGTGCCAGCCAGGCGAGGACAGGCTCCTACGAGCAGTACTTC	CASQARTGSYEQYF
TRBJ1-2	.	TRBV2	TRBD1	TGTGCCAGCAGCGACGGAGGGACAGGGGGAGGCTACACCTTC	CASSDGGTGGGYTF
TRBJ2-3	.	TRBV7-2	.	TGTGCCAGCAGCTTAGCTCCAGCGCCCACAGATACGCAGTATTTT	CASSLAPAPTDTQYF
TRBJ2-7	once	TRBV7-9	TRBD1	TGTGCCAGCAGCGCCGGGACAGGGTCCGACGAGCAGTACTTC	CASSAGTGSDEQYF
TRBJ1-2	few	TRBV4-1	.	TGCGCCAGCAGCCAACCACAGGCGCTCTATGGCTACACCTTC	CASSQPQALYGYTF
TRBJ2-2	.	TRBV4-1	.	TGCGCCAGCAGCCAAGTTACAGCAGGGGGGCCCCGTGGCGGGGAGCTGTTTTTT	CASSQVTAGGPRGGELFF
TRBJ1-2	.	TRBV5-1	.	TGCGCCAGCAGCTTTCGGGCTAACTATGGCTACACCTTC	CASSFRANYGYTF
TRBJ1-1	.	TRBV11-2	.	TGTGCCAGCAGCTTGGAGGGGGGGCAGATTCTGAACACTGAAGCTTTCTTT	CASSLEGGQILNTEAFF
TRBJ2-3	.	TRBV2	TRBD2	TGTGCCAGCAGTAGCGGGATCGGCACAGATACGCAGTATTTT	CASSSGIGTDTQYF
TRBJ2-1	.	TRBV24-1	TRBD1	TGTGCCACCACTTGGACAGGATTTTACAATGAGCAGTTCTTC	CATTWTGFYNEQFF
TRBJ1-1	.	TRBV5-1	TRBD1	TGCGCCAGCAGCGCCCTCAGGGGGTCCATCATGAACACTGAAGCTTTCTTT	CASSALRGSIMNTEAFF
TRBJ2-7	.	TRBV5-4	TRBD2	TGTGCCAGCAGCCCGGGACTAGCGTCGACCGAGCAGTACTTC	CASSPGLASTEQYF
TRBJ2-5	.	TRBV15	TRBD2	TGTGCCACCAGCAGAGTAGCGGGAGGAGAGACCCAGTACTTC	CATSRVAGGETQYF
TRBJ1-4	.	TRBV19	TRBD1	TGTGCCAGTAGTTCGGGACAGGGGGGCGCGAGGGAAAAACTGTTTTTT	CASSSGQGGAREKLFF
TRBJ2-5	.	TRBV5-4	.	TGTGCCAGCAGCTTGGGGAGTTTAGTCGGAGAGACCCAGTACTTC	CASSLGSLVGETQYF
TRBJ1-1	few	TRBV7-9	.	TGTGCCAGCAGCTGGGCCGGAGGAGGGAGCACTGAAGCTTTCTTT	CASSWAGGGSTEAFF